This T cell receptor beta chain came from a study of naive and memory T cell subsets (dated by TCRdb to 2015 to 2018). For context, the study as a whole: An open-source, UMI-based TCR alpha and beta sequencing pipeline was applied to sorted naive and memory peripheral blood T cell subsets. RNA was DNase-treated and reverse transcribed with TCR constant-region primers, mostly using SuperScript III. Complete agreement was observed between the functional CMV T cell responses and the IgG serology results. General conclusions and limits of the study: A few larger clonotypes were found in naive repertoires, especially CD8, and these larger clonotypes were possibly memory cells re-expressing CD45RA. After error correction, only a single occurrence was seen for over 95% of naive TCR sequences, so much steeper abundance distributions were produced than in memory subsets. RNA-based TCR counts may be affected by expression changes linked to T cell activation and differentiation. The repertoire findings for the naive and memory subsets could not be validated against a ground truth because none was available. Clonotypes were defined as single alpha or beta chain sequences, not paired alpha/beta receptors. Gini index rose and Shannon and inverse Simpson diversity fell from naive through CM, EM and EMRA in both CD4 and CD8 cells. TCR abundance followed a power law whose exponent differed between naive and memory subsets but was consistent across the three individuals.

CDR1 is given as SGHRS and CDR2 as YFSETQ, both from the germline V gene. The CDR3, cysteine through phenylalanine, is 16 amino acids long. The read is trimmed to its CDR3 DNA, 48 bases read in frame from base 1. The trim is 4 bases for V and 3 bases for J, with a gap of 17 bases between the germline ends. With respect to this clonotype: The target of this receptor is not known. Base-call qualities are not available, and no considerably larger clone is one nucleotide away.

From the second PCR step on, the TCR alpha and beta chain libraries were amplified in separate reactions. Donor CMV status was determined by IFNgamma production from CD4+ T cells after overnight stimulation of fresh PBMCs with CMV viral lysate. CD4 T cells were positively selected using Miltenyi beads, after which CD8 T cells were positively selected from the CD4-negative fraction. Cells stained for CD3, CD4, CD8, CD45RA, CD27 and a live/dead dye were sorted on a BD Aria II into four subsets by CD45RA and CD27. A few healthy volunteers provided blood, and the blood of each volunteer was split into CD4 and CD8 T cells and then into four differentiation subsets. Approximately 120 ml of peripheral blood was drawn per donor, and PBMC were isolated by Ficoll-Paque PLUS density-gradient centrifugation. After sorting, cells were lysed in RLT buffer, RNA was extracted using a Qiagen RNeasy kit, and the extracted RNA was stored at -80 degrees C.

The library was built by means of UMI-ligation and nested PCR. The beta constant-region primer was an equimolar mix of two oligonucleotides covering both TRBC1 and TRBC2. T4 RNA ligase 1 ligated a single-stranded oligonucleotide carrying the SP2 primer and a 12-nucleotide UMI to the cDNA 3' end. Four rounds of PCR, combining the SP2 primer with nested alpha and beta constant-region primers, were used to amplify the ligated cDNA. Incubation of the ligation reaction was carried out at 16 degrees C for roughly 18-24 hours. PCR2 was typically performed as a SYBR Green qPCR and was stopped at a predetermined threshold so that over-amplification was prevented. Agencourt AMPure XP magnetic beads were used for all purifications after the first. Library amounts were measured by Qubit and library quality was assessed on a TapeStation, where the main peak was expected at around 650 bp. The pooled libraries were sequenced on an Illumina MiSeq using v2 2x251 paired-end kits, which usually yielded roughly 0.95-2.1 million reads per sample. Libraries were pooled at about 4 nM per sample, and roughly 5-7.5% PhiX was added to improve cluster recognition. The authors' pipeline ran thus. V and J genes were assigned to Demultiplexor-processed FASTQ reads by Decombinator through tag matching, with a single base-pair mismatch being allowed. Collapsinator relied on UMIs to fix sequencing errors as well as frequency errors caused by PCR heterogeneity. CDR3Translator translated TCRs and extracted CDR3s from the conserved cysteine to the FGXG phenylalanine, flagging non-productive sequences. Gini, Shannon entropy and inverse Simpson indices were calculated on repertoires subsampled to equal numbers of UMI-defined TCRs. Power-law fits to clonotype abundance distributions were performed by maximum likelihood within the linear range. Similar UMI counts, unique TCR numbers and clonal distributions were obtained with the pipeline and with MIGEC on one naive CD8 sample. In one analysis, naive TCRs that were also found in any memory subset of the same donor were excluded from the naive repertoire. Repertoires were searched for some 7,000 CMV-associated CDR3 sequences compiled from VDJdb and a published dataset. The raw public data were reprocessed by TCRdb itself: fastp quality trimming at Q25, MiXCR clonotype calling, in-frame beta chains only. Every distinct CDR3 protein forms one entry, paired with its most common genes and DNA. The authors' filters were not applied to this entry. This sample has 130,000 to 150,000 distinct CDR3 sequences in its table, and approximately 17% of those were observed once. The top ten constitute roughly 0.14% of the sample.

The sequence joins TRBV5-1 to TRBJ2-1; the D gene is possibly TRBD2, with 6 bases matching. This receptor was taken from a human donor in good health. The sample was naive CD4+ T cells from blood. The label giving this sample's cell subset or site can be read as: naive T cells, CD45RA high CD27+. The nucleotide sequence reads TGCGCCAGCAGCGGGGGGACTTCCGCGCTCTACAATGAGCAGTTCTTC. It translates as CASSGGTSALYNEQFF. Where the CDR3 stops, the reference TRBV5-1 and TRBJ2-1 genes take over; the full variable domain is KAGVTQTPRYLIKTRGQQVTLSCSPISGHRSVSWYQQTPGQGLQFLFEYFSETQRNKGNFPGRFSGRQFSNSRSEMNVSTLELGDSALYLCASSGGTSALYNEQFFGPGTRLTVL.